The present entry profiles one T cell receptor (beta chain) with its context. The clone's antigen remains unknown. Base qualities are not recorded, but no much larger clone differs from it by a single base. The immunoSEQ platform was used for deep TCRbeta sequencing. From the authors' description of their analysis: For further analysis, only productive rearrangements were exported out of the immunoSEQ Analyzer. T cell phenotypes were assigned to bulk TCRbeta clonotypes by matching the clonotypes to single-cell RNA+TCR-seq clones with the same TCRbeta sequence. Tumor enrichment of a clone was calculated by dividing the clone's tumor frequency by the clone's PBMC frequency, both taken from bulk TCR sequencing. GLIPH was used to group TCRs into specificity groups, clusters of distinct TCRs likely recognizing common antigens via shared CDR3 motifs. TCRdb limited this immuneACCESS table to in-frame rearrangements with V and J called. A share of clones is missing; checked studies link under half to unresolved V genes, and the rest is unexplained. From that table come the V and J calls and clone size; the DNA was used to work out D and trimming. The sample yields approximately 34,000 clones; 73% were counted once. The ten top clones hold around 40% of the sample.

The data stem from a study of T cells in tumors after PD-1 blockade (dated by TCRdb to between 2018 and 2021). Regarding the study in general: Patients with prior checkpoint blockade, systemic immunosuppressant use, or recent radiotherapy or other anti-cancer therapy within 4 weeks were excluded. Patients received pembrolizumab 200 mg every 3 weeks or cemiplimab 350 mg every 2 weeks. Some patients also continued taking vismodegib 150 mg daily during anti-PD-1 treatment. Peripheral blood samples averaged 113,528 TCR templates (range about 24,679-290,000) and 35,000 to 45,000 unique clonotypes. The study performed paired single-cell RNA and TCR sequencing on site-matched tumors from BCC or SCC patients before and after anti-PD-1 therapy. To compare blood and tumor clonotypes, bulk TCR sequencing was performed on approximately nine peripheral blood samples from about five patients. RECIST version 1.1 was the standard used to evaluate clinical response. Points the paper makes about the study in general: About 39% of TCR clonotypes from the tumor were detected in blood, and certain novel exhausted tumor clones were present in blood collected before treatment, which suggests recruitment from the periphery. The source of novel T cell clones was not identified and could include lymphoid organs or rare unexpanded clones within the tumor or its periphery.

Interpreted using the paper, the time point label stands for: after anti-PD-1 therapy. Genomic DNA extracted from tumor biopsies or peripheral blood was used for bulk TCRbeta sequencing, with input ranging from roughly 550 ng to 6,500 ng. Every patient had histologically proven advanced or metastatic basal or squamous cell carcinoma and was a poor candidate for surgical resection. The basal cell carcinoma cohort was made up of under twelve patients, and bulk tumor TCR sequencing was performed for about 8 of these patients. In the germline V gene, CDR1 corresponds to SGHTA and CDR2 to FQGNSA. V loses 2 bases at its end and J loses 1 base; junction bases beyond the gene matches: 1. The CDR3 measures 15 amino acids from cysteine to phenylalanine. CDR3 DNA is the only sequence kept; it has 45 bases, read in frame from the first base.

The receptor was isolated from a human donor with basal cell carcinoma. The specimen comprised PBMCs, sampled after anti-PD-1 treatment. The rearranged segments are TRBV7-2 and TRBJ2-3; 9 central nucleotides agree with TRBD1. Here is the DNA: TGTGCCAGCAGCTTAAGGGACAGGGGCACAGATACGCAGTATTTT. The translation is CASSLRDRGTDTQYF.